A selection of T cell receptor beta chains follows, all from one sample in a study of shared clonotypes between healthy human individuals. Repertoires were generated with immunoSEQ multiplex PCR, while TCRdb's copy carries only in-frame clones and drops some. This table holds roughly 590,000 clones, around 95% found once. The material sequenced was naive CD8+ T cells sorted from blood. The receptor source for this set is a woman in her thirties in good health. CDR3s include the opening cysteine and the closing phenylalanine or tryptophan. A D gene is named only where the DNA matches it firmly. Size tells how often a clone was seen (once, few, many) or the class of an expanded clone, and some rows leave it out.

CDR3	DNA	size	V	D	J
CASSGTGGASSNQPQHF	TGTGCCAGCAGCGGGACAGGGGGGGCCTCGAGCAATCAGCCCCAGCATTTT	NA	TRBV27	TRBD1	TRBJ1-5
CASTPEWTPVSDEQFF	TGTGCCAGCACCCCGGAATGGACTCCAGTTTCGGATGAGCAGTTCTTC	NA	TRBV2	NA	TRBJ2-1
CASSSEGLNTEAFF	TGTGCCAGCAGTTCCGAGGGGTTGAACACTGAAGCTTTCTTT	NA	TRBV27	NA	TRBJ1-1
CASPTDSGNTIYF	TGTGCCAGCCCCACAGACTCTGGAAACACCATATATTTT	few	TRBV2	NA	TRBJ1-3
CASKDRDQPQHF	TGTGCCAGCAAGGACAGAGATCAGCCCCAGCATTTT	NA	TRBV27	NA	TRBJ1-5
CASSLAATYNYEQYF	TGTGCCAGCAGTTTAGCGGCCACCTATAACTACGAGCAGTACTTC	NA	TRBV28	NA	TRBJ2-7
CASSQDPVGGARSGYTF	TGCGCCAGCAGCCAAGATCCCGTCGGGGGAGCCCGATCCGGCTACACCTTC	NA	TRBV4-1	NA	TRBJ1-2
CASSSPGLASYEQYF	TGTGCCAGCAGTTCCCCGGGACTAGCCTCCTACGAGCAGTACTTC	NA	TRBV28	TRBD2	TRBJ2-7
CASLGRLNTEAFF	TGTGCCAGCCTTGGACGGCTGAACACTGAAGCTTTCTTT	NA	TRBV6-5	NA	TRBJ1-1
CASAGGGYTEAFF	TGTGCCAGCGCGGGGGGAGGGTACACTGAAGCTTTCTTT	few	TRBV27	NA	TRBJ1-1
CASSLGLAGYEQYF	TGTGCCAGTAGTTTGGGGCTAGCGGGTTACGAGCAGTACTTC	NA	TRBV19	TRBD2	TRBJ2-7
CASSLFVGSVDTQYF	TGTGCCAGCAGCTTATTCGTGGGATCAGTAGATACGCAGTATTTT	NA	TRBV7-9	NA	TRBJ2-3
CASSGQGRAEAFF	TGTGCCAGCAGTGGGCAGGGAAGAGCTGAAGCTTTCTTT	NA	TRBV2	NA	TRBJ1-1
CASSLDGPYEQYF	TGTGCCAGCAGCTTGGACGGCCCCTACGAGCAGTACTTC	NA	TRBV5-4	NA	TRBJ2-7
CASSLRISEKLFF	TGTGCCAGCAGTTTAAGAATTAGTGAAAAACTGTTTTTT	NA	TRBV28	NA	TRBJ1-4
CASRPGTDNEQFF	TGTGCCAGCAGGCCTGGGACGGACAATGAGCAGTTCTTC	NA	TRBV2	NA	TRBJ2-1
CASSRGGQGWTEAFF	TGTGCCAGCAGCCGAGGGGGGCAGGGATGGACTGAAGCTTTCTTT	NA	TRBV13	NA	TRBJ1-1
CASSPWGTEAFF	TGTGCCAGCAGCCCCTGGGGCACTGAAGCTTTCTTT	NA	TRBV28	NA	TRBJ1-1
CASSLEGILYEQYF	TGTGCCAGCAGTTTAGAAGGAATCCTCTACGAGCAGTACTTC	NA	TRBV28	NA	TRBJ2-7
CSAISGSTDTQYF	TGCAGCGCAATCAGCGGGAGCACAGATACGCAGTATTTT	NA	TRBV29-1	NA	TRBJ2-3